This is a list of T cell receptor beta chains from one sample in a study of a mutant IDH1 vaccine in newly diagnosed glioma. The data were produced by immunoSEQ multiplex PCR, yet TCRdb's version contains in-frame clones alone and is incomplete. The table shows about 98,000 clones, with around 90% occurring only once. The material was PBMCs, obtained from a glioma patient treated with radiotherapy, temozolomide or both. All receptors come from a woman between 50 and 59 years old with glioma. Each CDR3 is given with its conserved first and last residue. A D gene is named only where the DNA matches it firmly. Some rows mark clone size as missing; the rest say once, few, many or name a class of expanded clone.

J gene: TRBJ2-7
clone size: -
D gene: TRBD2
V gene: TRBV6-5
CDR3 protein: CASSSMAGGREQYF
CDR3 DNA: TGTGCCAGCAGTTCCATGGCGGGAGGGAGGGAGCAGTACTTC

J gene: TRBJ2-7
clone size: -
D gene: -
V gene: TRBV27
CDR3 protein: CASSLSLGTSEGYEQYF
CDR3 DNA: TGTGCCAGCAGTTTAAGCCTCGGGACTTCGGAAGGCTACGAGCAGTACTTC

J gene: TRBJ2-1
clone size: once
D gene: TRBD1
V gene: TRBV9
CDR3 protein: CASSVADRYNEQFF
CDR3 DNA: TGTGCCAGCAGCGTAGCGGACAGGTACAATGAGCAGTTCTTC

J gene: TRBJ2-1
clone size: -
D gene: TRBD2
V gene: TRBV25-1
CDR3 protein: CASSELSSGRFHEQFF
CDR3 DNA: TGTGCCAGCAGTGAATTGAGTAGCGGGAGATTTCATGAGCAGTTCTTC

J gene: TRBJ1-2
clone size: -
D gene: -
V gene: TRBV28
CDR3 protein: CASSLWSAGLYGYTF
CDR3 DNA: TGTGCCAGCAGTTTATGGTCGGCAGGGTTATATGGCTACACCTTC

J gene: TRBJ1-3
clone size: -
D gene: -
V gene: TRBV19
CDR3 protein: CASLDSAAGNTIYF
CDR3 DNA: TGTGCCAGTTTAGATTCAGCGGCAGGAAACACCATATATTTT

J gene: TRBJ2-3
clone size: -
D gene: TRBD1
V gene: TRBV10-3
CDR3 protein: CAISDFDRGAKDTQYF
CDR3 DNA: TGTGCCATCAGTGATTTCGACAGGGGTGCCAAAGATACGCAGTATTTT

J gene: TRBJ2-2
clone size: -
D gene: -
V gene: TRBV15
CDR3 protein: CATSREPGLLTGELFF
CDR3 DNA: TGTGCCACCAGCAGAGAGCCGGGACTTTTAACCGGGGAGCTGTTTTTT

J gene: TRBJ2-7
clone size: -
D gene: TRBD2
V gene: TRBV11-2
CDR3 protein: CASSYPPWREASYEQYF
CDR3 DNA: TGTGCCAGCAGCTATCCTCCTTGGCGGGAGGCCTCCTACGAGCAGTACTTC

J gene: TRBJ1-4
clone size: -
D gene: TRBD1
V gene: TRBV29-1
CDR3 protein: CSVATGAGEKLFF
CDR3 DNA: TGCAGCGTCGCGACAGGGGCGGGTGAAAAACTGTTTTTT

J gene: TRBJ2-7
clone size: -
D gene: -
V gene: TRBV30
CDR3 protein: CAWKQSSYEQYF
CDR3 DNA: TGTGCCTGGAAACAGAGCTCCTACGAGCAGTACTTC

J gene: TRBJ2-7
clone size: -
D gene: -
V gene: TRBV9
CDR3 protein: CASSVRDSAYEQYF
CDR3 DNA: TGTGCCAGCAGCGTCCGGGACTCTGCCTACGAGCAGTACTTC

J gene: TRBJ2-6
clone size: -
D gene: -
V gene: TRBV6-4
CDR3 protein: CASSDTPGGGSGANVLTF
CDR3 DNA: TGTGCCAGCAGTGACACCCCAGGGGGGGGGTCTGGGGCCAACGTCCTGACTTTC

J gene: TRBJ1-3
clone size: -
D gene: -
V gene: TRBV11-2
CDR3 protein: CASSPRGVLGNTIYF
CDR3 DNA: TGTGCCAGCAGCCCCAGGGGTGTACTTGGAAACACCATATATTTT

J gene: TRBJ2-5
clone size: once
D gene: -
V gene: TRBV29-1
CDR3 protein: CSTVWDNQETQYF
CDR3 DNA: TGCAGCACGGTCTGGGACAACCAAGAGACCCAGTACTTC

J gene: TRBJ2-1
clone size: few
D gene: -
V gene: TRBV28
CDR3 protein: CASSFRIKGHNEQFF
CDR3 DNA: TGTGCCAGCAGTTTCCGCATCAAAGGGCACAATGAGCAGTTCTTC

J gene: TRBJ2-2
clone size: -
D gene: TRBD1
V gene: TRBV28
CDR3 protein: CASRRQGANTGELFF
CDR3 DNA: TGTGCCAGCAGGCGACAGGGGGCGAACACCGGGGAGCTGTTTTTT

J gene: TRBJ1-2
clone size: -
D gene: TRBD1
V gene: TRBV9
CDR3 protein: CASSVEVRGAYGYTF
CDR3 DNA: TGTGCCAGCAGCGTAGAGGTCAGGGGGGCCTATGGCTACACCTTC

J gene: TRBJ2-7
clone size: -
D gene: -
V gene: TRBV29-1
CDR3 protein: CSVEDRYEQYF
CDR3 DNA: TGCAGCGTTGAAGATAGGTACGAGCAGTACTTC

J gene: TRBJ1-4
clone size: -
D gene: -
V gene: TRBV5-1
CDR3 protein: CASSLALSANEKLFF
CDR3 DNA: TGCGCCAGCAGCTTGGCCCTGTCGGCTAATGAAAAACTGTTTTTT

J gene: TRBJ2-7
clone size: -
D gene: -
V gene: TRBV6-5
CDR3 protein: CASSSYYLQYF
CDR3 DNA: TGTGCCAGCAGTTCTTACTATCTGCAGTACTTC

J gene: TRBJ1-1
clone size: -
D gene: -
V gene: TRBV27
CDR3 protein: CASSRHLNTEAFF
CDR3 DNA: TGTGCCAGCAGTCGTCATCTGAACACTGAAGCTTTCTTT

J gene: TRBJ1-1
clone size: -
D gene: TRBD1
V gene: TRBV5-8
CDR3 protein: CASSLVQGWAEAFF
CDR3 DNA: TGTGCCAGCAGCTTGGTACAGGGGTGGGCTGAAGCTTTCTTT